The source of this T cell receptor (beta chain) is a study of identical twins. After template switching added a universal primer site, the resulting cDNA carried unique molecular identifiers. TCRdb ran MiXCR on the 5' RACE reads and lists one entry per CDR3 protein. The sample lists around 670,000 distinct CDR3 sequences, over 5% seen once, with about 1.8% in the top ten. Study-level points and caveats: High-abundance cord blood beta clonotypes had fewer insertions; memory repertoires showed none. In drawing conclusions, the study used cross-sectional statistical analysis and did not follow the same donors.

This clonotype was picked up many times. Antigen specificity is unknown. The clonotype comes from a man younger than 35 in good health. The sample comprised naive T cells sorted from blood.

DNA for the CDR3: TGTGCCAGCGAGGTCGCCGGGGAGCTGTTTTTT. Its translation: CASEVAGELFF. This chain links TRBV6-2 or TRBV6-3 with TRBJ2-2; D gene uncertain. CDR1 is MNHEY and CDR2 is SVGEGT in the germline V gene. V was pared by 8 bases and J by 6 bases, with 7 bases between. This CDR3 is 11 amino acids long.